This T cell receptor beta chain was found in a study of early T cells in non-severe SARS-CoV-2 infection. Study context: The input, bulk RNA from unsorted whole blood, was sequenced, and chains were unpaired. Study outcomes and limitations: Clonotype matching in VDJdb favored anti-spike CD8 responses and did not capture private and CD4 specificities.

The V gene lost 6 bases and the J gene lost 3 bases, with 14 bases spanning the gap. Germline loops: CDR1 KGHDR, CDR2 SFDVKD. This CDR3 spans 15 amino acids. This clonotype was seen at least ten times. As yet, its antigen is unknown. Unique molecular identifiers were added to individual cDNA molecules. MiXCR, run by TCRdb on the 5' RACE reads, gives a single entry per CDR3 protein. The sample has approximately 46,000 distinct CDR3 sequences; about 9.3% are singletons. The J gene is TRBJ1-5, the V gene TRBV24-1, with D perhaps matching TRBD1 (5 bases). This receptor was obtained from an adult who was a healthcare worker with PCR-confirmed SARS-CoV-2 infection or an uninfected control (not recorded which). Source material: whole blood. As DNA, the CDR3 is TGTGCCACCAGTTCTGGTGCACAGGTCAATCAGCCCCAGCATTTT. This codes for CATSSGAQVNQPQHF.